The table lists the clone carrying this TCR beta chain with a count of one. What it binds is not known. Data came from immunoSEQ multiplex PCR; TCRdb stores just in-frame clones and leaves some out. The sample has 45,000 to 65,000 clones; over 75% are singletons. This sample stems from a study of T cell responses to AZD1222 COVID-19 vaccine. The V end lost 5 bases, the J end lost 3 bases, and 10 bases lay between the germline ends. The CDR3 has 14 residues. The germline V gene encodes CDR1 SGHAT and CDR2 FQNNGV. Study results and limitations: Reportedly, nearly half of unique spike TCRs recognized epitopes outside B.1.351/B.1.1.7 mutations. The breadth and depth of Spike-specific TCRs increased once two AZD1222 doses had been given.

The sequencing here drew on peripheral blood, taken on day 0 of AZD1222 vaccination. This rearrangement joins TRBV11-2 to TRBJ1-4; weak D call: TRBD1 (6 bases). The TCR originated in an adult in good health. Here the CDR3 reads CASSMDRANEKLFF. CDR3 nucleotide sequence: TGTGCCAGCAGCATGGACAGAGCTAATGAAAAACTGTTTTTT.